The T cell receptor (beta chain) described here comes from a study of blood T cell repertoires in COVID-19. The CDR3 length is 12 residues. In germline, CDR1 is MNHEY, CDR2 SMNVEV (reference sequence). Trimming pared 5 bases from V and 2 bases from J, leaving 3 bases between. The method was immunoSEQ multiplex PCR; TCRdb's version includes in-frame clones alone and lacks a portion of them. The sample has some 72,000 clones; around nine tenths are singletons. This TCR was recovered from a man between 50 and 59 years old with active or convalescent COVID-19. Sequencing was done on a sample of peripheral blood. V and J are TRBV27 and TRBJ2-2, with D uncertain. CDR3 bases: TGTGCCAGCAGTCTCAACACCGGGGAGCTGTTTTTT. Translating gives CASSLNTGELFF.